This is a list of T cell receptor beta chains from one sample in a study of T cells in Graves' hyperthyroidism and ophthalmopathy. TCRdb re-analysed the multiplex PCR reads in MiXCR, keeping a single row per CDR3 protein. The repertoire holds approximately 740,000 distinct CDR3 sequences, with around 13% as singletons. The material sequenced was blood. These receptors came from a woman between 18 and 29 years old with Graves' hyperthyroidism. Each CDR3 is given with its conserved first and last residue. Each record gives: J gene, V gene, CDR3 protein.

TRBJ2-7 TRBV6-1 CASRTPGQTYEQYF
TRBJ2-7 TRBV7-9 CASSLLTGTYGEQYF
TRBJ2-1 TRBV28 CASSPGGIYNEQFF
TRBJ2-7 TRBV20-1 CSARDFSSYEQYF
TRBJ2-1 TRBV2 CASRVRQGYDEQFF
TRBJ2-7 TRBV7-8 CASSLPSGKVYEQYF
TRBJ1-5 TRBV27 CASSLSYNNNQPQHF
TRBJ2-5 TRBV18 CASSRLKASETQYF
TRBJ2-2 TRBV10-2 CASRASVSNTGELFF
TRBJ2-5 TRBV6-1 CASSTLTTQETQYF
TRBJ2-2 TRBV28 CASSTAGTRGTGELFF
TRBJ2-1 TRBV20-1 CSAHSGPGDNEQFF